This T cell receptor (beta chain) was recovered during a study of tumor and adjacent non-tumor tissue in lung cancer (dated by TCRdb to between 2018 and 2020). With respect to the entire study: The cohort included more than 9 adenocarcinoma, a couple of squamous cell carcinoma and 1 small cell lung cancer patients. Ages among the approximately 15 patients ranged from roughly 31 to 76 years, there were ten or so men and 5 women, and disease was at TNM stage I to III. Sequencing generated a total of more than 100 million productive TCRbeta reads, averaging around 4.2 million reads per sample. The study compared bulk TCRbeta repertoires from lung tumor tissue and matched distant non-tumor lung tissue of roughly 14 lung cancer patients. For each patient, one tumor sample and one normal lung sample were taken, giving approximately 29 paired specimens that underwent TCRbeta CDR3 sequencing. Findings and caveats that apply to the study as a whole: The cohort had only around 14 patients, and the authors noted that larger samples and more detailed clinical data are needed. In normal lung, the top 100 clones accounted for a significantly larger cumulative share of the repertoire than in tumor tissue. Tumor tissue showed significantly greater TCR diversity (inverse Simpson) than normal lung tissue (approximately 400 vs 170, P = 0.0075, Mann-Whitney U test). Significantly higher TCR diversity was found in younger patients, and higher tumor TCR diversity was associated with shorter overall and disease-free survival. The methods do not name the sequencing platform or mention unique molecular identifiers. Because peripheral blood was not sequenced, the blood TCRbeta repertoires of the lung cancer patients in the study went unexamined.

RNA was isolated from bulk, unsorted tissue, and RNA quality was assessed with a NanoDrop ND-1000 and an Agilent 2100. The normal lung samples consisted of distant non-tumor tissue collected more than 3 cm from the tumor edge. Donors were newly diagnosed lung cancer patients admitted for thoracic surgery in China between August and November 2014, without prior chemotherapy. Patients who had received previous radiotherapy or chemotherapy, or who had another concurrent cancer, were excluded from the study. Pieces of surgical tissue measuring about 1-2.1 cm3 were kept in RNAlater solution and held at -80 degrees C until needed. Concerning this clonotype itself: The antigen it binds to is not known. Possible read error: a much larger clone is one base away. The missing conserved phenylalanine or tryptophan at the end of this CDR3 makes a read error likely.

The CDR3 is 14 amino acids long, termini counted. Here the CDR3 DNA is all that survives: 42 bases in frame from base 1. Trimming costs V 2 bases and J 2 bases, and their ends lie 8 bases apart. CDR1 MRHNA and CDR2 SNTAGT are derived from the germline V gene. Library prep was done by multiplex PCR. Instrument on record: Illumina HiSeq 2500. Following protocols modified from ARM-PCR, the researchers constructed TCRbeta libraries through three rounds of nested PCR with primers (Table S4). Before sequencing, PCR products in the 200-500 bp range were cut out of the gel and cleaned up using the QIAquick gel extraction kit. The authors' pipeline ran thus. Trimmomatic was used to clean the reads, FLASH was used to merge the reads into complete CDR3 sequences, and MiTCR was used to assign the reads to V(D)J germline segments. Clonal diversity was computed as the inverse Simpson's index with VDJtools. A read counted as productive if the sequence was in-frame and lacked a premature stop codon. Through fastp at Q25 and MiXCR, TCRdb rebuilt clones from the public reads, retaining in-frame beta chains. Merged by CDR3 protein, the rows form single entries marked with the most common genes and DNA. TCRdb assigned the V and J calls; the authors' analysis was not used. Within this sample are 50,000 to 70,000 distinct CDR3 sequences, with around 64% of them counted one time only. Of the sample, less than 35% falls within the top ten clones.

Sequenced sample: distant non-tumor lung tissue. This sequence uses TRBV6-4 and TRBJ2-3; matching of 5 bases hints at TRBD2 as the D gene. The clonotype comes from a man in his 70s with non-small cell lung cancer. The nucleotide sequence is TGTGCCAGCAGTGACGGAGGCCCCACAGATACGCAGTATCTT. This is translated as CASSDGGPTDTQYL.